A selection of T cell receptor beta chains follows, all from one sample in a study of immune characterization of retroperitoneal liposarcoma. TCRdb re-analysed the PCR reads in MiXCR, keeping a single row per CDR3 protein. Of some 2,900 distinct CDR3 sequences listed, around 43% were seen once; the top ten hold 45%. The sample comprised tumor tissue. These receptors were collected from a male donor with retroperitoneal liposarcoma. Each CDR3 is given without its conserved first and last residue.

j_call: TRBJ2-1
cdr3_length: 13
v_call: TRBV6-4
cdr3_aa: ASSDSTSGSNEQF

j_call: TRBJ2-3
cdr3_length: 10
v_call: TRBV12-3/TRBV12-4
cdr3_aa: ASSFGSDTQY

j_call: TRBJ2-1
cdr3_length: 13
v_call: TRBV6-1
cdr3_aa: ASSESASSYNEQF

j_call: .
cdr3_length: 12
v_call: TRBV7-2
cdr3_aa: ASSLAGTGYEQY

j_call: TRBJ2-7
cdr3_length: 11
v_call: TRBV6-5
cdr3_aa: ASSYQAEDEQY

j_call: TRBJ2-3
cdr3_length: 13
v_call: TRBV11-2
cdr3_aa: ASSFYPAGTETQY

j_call: .
cdr3_length: 12
v_call: TRBV6-8
cdr3_aa: ASSPRSPPYEQY

j_call: TRBJ2-3
cdr3_length: 14
v_call: TRBV7-8
cdr3_aa: ASSLGGAGATDTQY

j_call: TRBJ2-4
cdr3_length: 12
v_call: TRBV6-8
cdr3_aa: ASRDSGGGNIQY

j_call: .
cdr3_length: 13
v_call: TRBV4-3
cdr3_aa: ASSQEMRRVYEQY

j_call: TRBJ2-1
cdr3_length: 11
v_call: TRBV30
cdr3_aa: ACIKTVGDEQF

j_call: TRBJ2-1
cdr3_length: 12
v_call: TRBV6-1
cdr3_aa: ASSVQTGDNEQF

j_call: .
cdr3_length: 11
v_call: TRBV6-1
cdr3_aa: ASRTLGRYEQY

j_call: TRBJ2-3
cdr3_length: 15
v_call: TRBV11-3
cdr3_aa: ASSPTTWTGGGGTQY

j_call: TRBJ2-1
cdr3_length: 16
v_call: TRBV11-2
cdr3_aa: ASSLDPPQGRPYNEQF

j_call: TRBJ2-2
cdr3_length: 14
v_call: TRBV6-5
cdr3_aa: ASRRTSGRSSGELF

j_call: .
cdr3_length: 13
v_call: TRBV7-8
cdr3_aa: ASRGGRQGSVEQY

j_call: TRBJ2-1
cdr3_length: 13
v_call: TRBV6-1
cdr3_aa: ASSEVAGGRNEQF

j_call: TRBJ2-5
cdr3_length: 13
v_call: TRBV11-1
cdr3_aa: ASSSDRASGTLQY

j_call: TRBJ2-3
cdr3_length: 14
v_call: TRBV12-3/TRBV12-4
cdr3_aa: ASSLGTSYTADTQY

j_call: TRBJ1-2
cdr3_length: 13
v_call: TRBV7-2
cdr3_aa: ASSLKTRASRGYT

j_call: TRBJ2-1
cdr3_length: 11
v_call: TRBV6-2/TRBV6-3
cdr3_aa: ASSYRRHNEQF

j_call: .
cdr3_length: 16
v_call: TRBV7-2
cdr3_aa: ASSLGGLGTGHIETQY

j_call: TRBJ1-1
cdr3_length: 12
v_call: TRBV7-3
cdr3_aa: ASSSGGWNTEAF

j_call: TRBJ1-2
cdr3_length: 13
v_call: TRBV11-1
cdr3_aa: ASSTRTGGLSGYT

j_call: TRBJ2-3
cdr3_length: 12
v_call: TRBV6-1
cdr3_aa: ASSTPQSTDTQY

j_call: TRBJ2-3
cdr3_length: 14
v_call: TRBV6-6
cdr3_aa: ASSYSPASPPDTQY

j_call: TRBJ1-2
cdr3_length: 14
v_call: TRBV6-6
cdr3_aa: ASSYSPRIQNIGYT

j_call: TRBJ2-6
cdr3_length: 14
v_call: TRBV6-1
cdr3_aa: ASSEGGGGGANVLT

j_call: TRBJ2-7
cdr3_length: 13
v_call: TRBV12-3/TRBV12-4
cdr3_aa: ASSPLGQGPNEQY

j_call: .
cdr3_length: 14
v_call: TRBV6-1
cdr3_aa: ASTKWGLADHNEQY

j_call: TRBJ2-1
cdr3_length: 13
v_call: TRBV6-1
cdr3_aa: ASSERGQGVDEQF

j_call: TRBJ2-3
cdr3_length: 16
v_call: TRBV6-1
cdr3_aa: ASRYGTSGRYSGDTQY

j_call: TRBJ2-2
cdr3_length: 14
v_call: TRBV12-3/TRBV12-4
cdr3_aa: ASSSPGTENTGELF

j_call: TRBJ2-3
cdr3_length: 13
v_call: TRBV6-1
cdr3_aa: ASRYQQGAMDTQY

j_call: .
cdr3_length: 13
v_call: TRBV20-1
cdr3_aa: SARVTSGGSYEQY

j_call: .
cdr3_length: 11
v_call: TRBV6-6
cdr3_aa: ASSYAQVETQY

j_call: TRBJ2-3
cdr3_length: 13
v_call: TRBV6-1
cdr3_aa: ASSGTSGGADTQY

j_call: TRBJ2-5
cdr3_length: 12
v_call: TRBV6-6
cdr3_aa: ASSPIGTEETQY

j_call: TRBJ2-1
cdr3_length: 14
v_call: TRBV5-3
cdr3_aa: ASSLDRSIVYNEQF

j_call: .
cdr3_length: 13
v_call: TRBV27
cdr3_aa: ASSLLPGTQETQY